The clone carrying this TCR beta chain has only a few counts. The antigen is not known. TCRdb recomputed calls from the 5' RACE reads with MiXCR, one row per CDR3 protein. The table includes 700,000 or so distinct CDR3 sequences, roughly 8% detected once. The CDR3 is 18 residues long. The J segment lost 1 base and the V segment lost 0 bases, leaving 9 bases of the junction unmatched. Germline V gives CDR1 LGHDT, CDR2 YNNKEL (reference sequence). These data originate in a study of identical twins. The study's findings and limits: Excess sharing by twins proved weaker in beta out-of-frame sequences.

These data also featured in a second study, about yellow fever vaccine responses in identical twins. That paper notes: Among the twins, the vaccine T cell response reportedly seemed partly convergent and partly personalized.

The sample comprised PBMCs. The rearrangement uses TRBV3-1 and TRBJ2-7; 10 bases match TRBD2. The clonotype originates from a woman aged 18-30 years in good health. Here the CDR3 DNA reads TGTGCCAGCAGCCAAGAAACCCTACTAGCGGGAAGGTCCTACGAGCAGTACTTC. As protein: CASSQETLLAGRSYEQYF.